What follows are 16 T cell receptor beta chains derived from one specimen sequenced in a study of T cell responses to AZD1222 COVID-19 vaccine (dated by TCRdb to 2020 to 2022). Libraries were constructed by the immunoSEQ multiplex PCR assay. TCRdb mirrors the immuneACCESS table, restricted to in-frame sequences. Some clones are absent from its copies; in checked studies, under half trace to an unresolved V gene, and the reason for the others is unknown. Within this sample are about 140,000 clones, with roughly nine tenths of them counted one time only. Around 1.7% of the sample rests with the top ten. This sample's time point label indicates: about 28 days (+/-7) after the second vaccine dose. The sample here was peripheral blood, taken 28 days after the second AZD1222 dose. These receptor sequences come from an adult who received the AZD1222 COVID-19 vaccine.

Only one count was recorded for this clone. CDR3 DNA sequence: TGTGCCAGCAGCTTTTGGAGCGATCAGCCCCAGCATTTT. Translated: CASSFWSDQPQHF. The chain links TRBV5-8 to TRBJ1-5; D is unresolved. V was trimmed by 2 bases and J by 5 bases, leaving 8 bases between them. The germline V gene encodes CDR1 SGHTS and CDR2 YDEGEE. The CDR3 is 13 amino acids.

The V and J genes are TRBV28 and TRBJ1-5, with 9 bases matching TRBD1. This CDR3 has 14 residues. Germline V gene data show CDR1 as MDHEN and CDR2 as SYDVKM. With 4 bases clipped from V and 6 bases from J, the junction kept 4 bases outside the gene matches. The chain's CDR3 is CASSYRGLSQPQHF. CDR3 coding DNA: TGTGCCAGCAGTTACAGGGGGCTTAGTCAGCCCCAGCATTTT.

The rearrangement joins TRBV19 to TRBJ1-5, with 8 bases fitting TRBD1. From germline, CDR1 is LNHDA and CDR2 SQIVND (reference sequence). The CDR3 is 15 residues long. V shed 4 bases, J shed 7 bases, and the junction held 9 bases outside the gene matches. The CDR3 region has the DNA TGTGCCAGTAGTAGACAGGGGAATGGACGGCAGCCCCAGCATTTT. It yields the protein CASSRQGNGRQPQHF.

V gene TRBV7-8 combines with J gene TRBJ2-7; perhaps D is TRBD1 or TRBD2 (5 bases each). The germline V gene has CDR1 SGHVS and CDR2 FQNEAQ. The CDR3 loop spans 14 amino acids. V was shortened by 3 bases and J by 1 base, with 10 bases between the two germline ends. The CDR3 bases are TGTGCCAGCAGCTTCAGGGAGTTATCCTACGAGCAGTACTTC. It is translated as CASSFRELSYEQYF.

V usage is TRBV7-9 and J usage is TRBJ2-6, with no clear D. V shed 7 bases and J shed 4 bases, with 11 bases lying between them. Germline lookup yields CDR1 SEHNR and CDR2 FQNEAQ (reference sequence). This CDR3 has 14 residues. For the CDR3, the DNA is TGTGCCAGCACCGCCGAATCCGGGGCCAACGTCCTGACTTTC. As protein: CASTAESGANVLTF. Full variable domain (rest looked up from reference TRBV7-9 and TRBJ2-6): DTGVSQNPRHKITKRGQNVTFRCDPISEHNRLYWYRQTLGQGPEFLTYFQNEAQLEKSRLLSDRFSAERPKGSFSTLEIQRTEQGDSAMYLCASTAESGANVLTFGAGSRLTVL.

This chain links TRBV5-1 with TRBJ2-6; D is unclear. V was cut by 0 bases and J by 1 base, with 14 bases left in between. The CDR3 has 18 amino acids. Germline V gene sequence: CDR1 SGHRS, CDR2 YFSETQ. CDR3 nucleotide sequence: TGCGCCAGCAGCTTGGTACCGGGTCGGGTATCTGGGGCCAACGTCCTGACTTTC. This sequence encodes CASSLVPGRVSGANVLTF.

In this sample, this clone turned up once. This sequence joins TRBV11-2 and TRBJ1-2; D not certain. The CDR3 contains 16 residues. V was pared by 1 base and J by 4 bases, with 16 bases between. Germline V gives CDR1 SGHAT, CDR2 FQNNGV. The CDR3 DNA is TGTGCCAGCAGCTTAGGCCAGCTAATGTACGGCTATGGCTACACCTTC. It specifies CASSLGQLMYGYGYTF.

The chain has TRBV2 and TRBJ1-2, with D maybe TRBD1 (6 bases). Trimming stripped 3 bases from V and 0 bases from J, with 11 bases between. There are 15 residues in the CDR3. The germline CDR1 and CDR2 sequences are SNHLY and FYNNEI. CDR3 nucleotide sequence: TGTGCCAGCAGTGACCTACAGGGACCTAACTATGGCTACACCTTC. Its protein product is CASSDLQGPNYGYTF.

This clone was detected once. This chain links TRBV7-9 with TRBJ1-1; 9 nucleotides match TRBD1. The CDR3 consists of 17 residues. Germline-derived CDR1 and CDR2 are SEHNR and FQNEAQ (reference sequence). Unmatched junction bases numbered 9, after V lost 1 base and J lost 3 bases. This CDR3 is CASSLEQGARLYTEAFF. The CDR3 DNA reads TGTGCCAGCAGCTTAGAACAGGGGGCGCGACTTTACACTGAAGCTTTCTTT.

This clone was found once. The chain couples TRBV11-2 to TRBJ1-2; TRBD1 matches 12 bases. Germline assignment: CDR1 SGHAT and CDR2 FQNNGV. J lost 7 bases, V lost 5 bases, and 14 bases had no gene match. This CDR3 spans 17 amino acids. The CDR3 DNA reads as TGTGCCAGCAGCCCCACCCGGGACAGGGGGCGTTATGGTGGCTACACCTTC. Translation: CASSPTRDRGRYGGYTF. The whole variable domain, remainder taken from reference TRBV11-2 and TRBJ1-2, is EAGVAQSPRYKIIEKRQSVAFWCNPISGHATLYWYQQILGQGPKLLIQFQNNGVVDDSQLPKDRFSAERLKGVDSTLKIQPAKLEDSAVYLCASSPTRDRGRYGGYTFGSGTRLTVV.

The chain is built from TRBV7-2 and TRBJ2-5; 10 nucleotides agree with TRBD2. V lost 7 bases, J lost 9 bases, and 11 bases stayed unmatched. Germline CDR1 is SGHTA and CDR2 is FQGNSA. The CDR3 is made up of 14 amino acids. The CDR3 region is CASTRTSGLEPQYF. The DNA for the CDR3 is TGTGCCAGCACCCGGACTAGCGGTCTGGAGCCCCAGTACTTC. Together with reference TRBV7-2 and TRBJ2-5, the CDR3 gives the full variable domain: GAGVSQSPSNKVTEKGKDVELRCDPISGHTALYWYRQSLGQGLEFLIYFQGNSAPDKSGLPSDRFSAERTGGSVSTLTIQRTQQEDSAVYLCASTRTSGLEPQYFGPGTRLLVL.

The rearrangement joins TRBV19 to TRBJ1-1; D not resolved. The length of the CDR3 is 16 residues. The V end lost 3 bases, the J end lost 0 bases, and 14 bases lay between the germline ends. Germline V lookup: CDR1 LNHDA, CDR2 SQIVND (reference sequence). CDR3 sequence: CASSIPLLTVNTEAFF. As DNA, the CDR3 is TGTGCCAGTAGTATCCCCCTCTTGACGGTGAACACTGAAGCTTTCTTT.

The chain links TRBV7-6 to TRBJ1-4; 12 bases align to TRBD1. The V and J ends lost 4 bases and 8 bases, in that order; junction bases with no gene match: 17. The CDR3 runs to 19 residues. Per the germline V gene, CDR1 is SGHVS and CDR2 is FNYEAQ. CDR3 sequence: CASSSMGGTGGAGGEKLFF. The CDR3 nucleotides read TGTGCCAGCAGCTCCATGGGCGGGACAGGGGGCGCCGGAGGAGAAAAACTGTTTTTT.

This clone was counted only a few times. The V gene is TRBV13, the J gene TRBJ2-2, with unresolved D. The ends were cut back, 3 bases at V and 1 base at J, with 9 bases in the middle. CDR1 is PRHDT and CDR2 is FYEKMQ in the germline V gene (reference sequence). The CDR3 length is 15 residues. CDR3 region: CASSFQNMNTGELFF. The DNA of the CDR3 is TGTGCCAGCAGCTTCCAGAACATGAACACCGGGGAGCTGTTTTTT. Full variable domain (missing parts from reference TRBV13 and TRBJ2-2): AAGVIQSPRHLIKEKRETATLKCYPIPRHDTVYWYQQGPGQDPQFLISFYEKMQSDKGSIPDRFSAQQFSDYHSELNMSSLELGDSALYFCASSFQNMNTGELFFGEGSRLTVL.

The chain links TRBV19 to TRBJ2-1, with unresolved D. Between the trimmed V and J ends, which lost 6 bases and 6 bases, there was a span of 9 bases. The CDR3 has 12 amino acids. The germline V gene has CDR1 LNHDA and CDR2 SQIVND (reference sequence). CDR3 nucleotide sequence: TGTGCCAGTAGCCCGGTGGGCAATGAGCAGTTCTTC. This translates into CASSPVGNEQFF.

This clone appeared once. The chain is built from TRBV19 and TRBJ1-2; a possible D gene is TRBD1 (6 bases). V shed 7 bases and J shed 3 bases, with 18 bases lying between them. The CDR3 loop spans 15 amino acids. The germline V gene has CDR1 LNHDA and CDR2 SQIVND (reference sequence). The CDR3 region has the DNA TGTGCCAGTACCACCGAGACAGGAAATCACTATGGCTACACCTTC. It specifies CASTTETGNHYGYTF.